The rows below give T cell receptor beta chains drawn from one sample of a study of T cell responses to AZD1222 COVID-19 vaccine. The protocol was immunoSEQ multiplex PCR, while the TCRdb copy is restricted to in-frame clones and leaves out a portion. The sample consists of around 150,000 clones, just over 90% of them appearing once. The specimen was peripheral blood, collected 28 days after the second AZD1222 dose. The origin of the receptors is an adult who received the AZD1222 COVID-19 vaccine. CDR3s include the opening cysteine and the closing phenylalanine or tryptophan. A D gene is named only where the DNA matches it firmly. Some rows have no size entry. The others give once, few or many, or a class for an expanded clone.

size: .; D: .; V: TRBV21-1; J: TRBJ2-7; CDR3: CASQGQVTTRSPSYEQYF; DNA: TGTGCCAGCCAGGGACAGGTTACGACCCGCTCCCCCTCCTACGAGCAGTACTTC
size: .; D: .; V: TRBV6-5; J: TRBJ2-7; CDR3: CASNLYEQYF; DNA: TGTGCCAGCAACCTATACGAGCAGTACTTC
size: .; D: TRBD2; V: TRBV4-2; J: TRBJ2-3; CDR3: CASSQGWGEYGLAGSDTQYF; DNA: TGTGCCAGCAGCCAAGGATGGGGAGAGTACGGACTAGCGGGATCGGATACGCAGTATTTT
size: once; D: .; V: TRBV5-6; J: TRBJ2-1; CDR3: CASSRGGAGPATAYDEQFF; DNA: TGTGCCAGCAGCAGGGGTGGCGCGGGACCAGCCACAGCGTACGATGAGCAGTTCTTC
size: .; D: .; V: TRBV12-3/TRBV12-4; J: TRBJ1-4; CDR3: CASSHPREKLFF; DNA: TGTGCCAGCAGCCACCCCAGGGAAAAACTGTTTTTT
size: .; D: TRBD1; V: TRBV30; J: TRBJ1-5; CDR3: CAWSVGQGDHQPQHF; DNA: TGTGCCTGGAGTGTAGGCCAGGGGGACCATCAGCCCCAGCATTTT
size: once; D: TRBD1; V: TRBV30; J: TRBJ1-1; CDR3: CAWSPGTGGTEAFF; DNA: TGTGCCTGGAGTCCCGGGACAGGCGGGACTGAAGCTTTCTTT
size: .; D: TRBD2; V: TRBV7-2; J: TRBJ2-3; CDR3: CASSSPGLAGARLPDTQYF; DNA: TGTGCCAGCAGCAGCCCGGGACTAGCGGGTGCCCGACTTCCGGATACGCAGTATTTT
size: once; D: .; V: TRBV7-7; J: TRBJ1-4; CDR3: CASSLIQGAELFF; DNA: TGTGCTAGCAGCCTTATACAAGGAGCGGAACTGTTTTTT
size: .; D: .; V: TRBV27; J: TRBJ1-6; CDR3: CASSPRGDSPLHF; DNA: TGTGCCAGCAGTCCCCGAGGGGATTCACCCCTCCACTTT
size: .; D: .; V: TRBV28; J: TRBJ1-1; CDR3: CASTPPRVLDTEAFF; DNA: TGTGCCAGCACCCCCCCCAGGGTGTTGGACACTGAAGCTTTCTTT
size: .; D: TRBD2; V: TRBV7-2; J: TRBJ2-3; CDR3: CASSLGPGGGTDTQYF; DNA: TGTGCCAGCAGCTTAGGGCCGGGAGGAGGCACAGATACGCAGTATTTT
size: once; D: .; V: TRBV10-3; J: TRBJ1-1; CDR3: CATVRGADTEAFF; DNA: TGTGCCACCGTCCGGGGGGCAGACACTGAAGCTTTCTTT
size: .; D: .; V: TRBV5-1; J: TRBJ1-4; CDR3: CASSLGGGPGNEKLFF; DNA: TGCGCCAGCAGCTTGGGGGGGGGCCCCGGCAATGAAAAACTGTTTTTT
size: .; D: .; V: TRBV5-1; J: TRBJ2-5; CDR3: CASSLTLKETQYF; DNA: TGCGCCAGCAGCTTGACCTTAAAAGAGACCCAGTACTTC
size: .; D: .; V: TRBV5-1; J: TRBJ2-4; CDR3: CASSLAAGFNIQYF; DNA: TGCGCCAGCAGCTTGGCGGCAGGGTTCAACATTCAGTACTTC
size: .; D: TRBD1; V: TRBV3-1/TRBV3-2; J: TRBJ2-1; CDR3: CASSQVGGQGSNEQFF; DNA: TGTGCCAGCAGCCAAGTTGGGGGACAGGGGTCTAATGAGCAGTTCTTC
size: once; D: TRBD1; V: TRBV7-2; J: TRBJ2-7; CDR3: CASSRSRTGGHYEQYF; DNA: TGTGCCAGCAGCCGGAGCAGGACAGGGGGGCACTACGAGCAGTACTTC
size: .; D: .; V: TRBV30; J: TRBJ1-2; CDR3: CAWSLGAQNGYTF; DNA: TGTGCCTGGAGTTTGGGGGCGCAGAATGGCTACACCTTC
size: .; D: .; V: TRBV10-3; J: TRBJ2-3; CDR3: CAISDQGLSTDTQYF; DNA: TGTGCCATCAGTGATCAGGGTCTGAGCACAGATACGCAGTATTTT
size: .; D: .; V: TRBV5-1; J: TRBJ2-1; CDR3: CASSLPKLTPTSEQFF; DNA: TGCGCCAGCAGCTTGCCCAAGTTAACTCCAACGAGTGAGCAGTTCTTC
size: .; D: .; V: TRBV6-2/TRBV6-3; J: TRBJ2-3; CDR3: CASRPISTDTQYF; DNA: TGTGCCAGCAGGCCTATTAGCACAGATACGCAGTATTTT
size: .; D: .; V: TRBV19; J: TRBJ1-1; CDR3: CASTLRAGTEAFF; DNA: TGTGCCAGTACCCTCCGGGCAGGCACTGAAGCTTTCTTT
size: .; D: TRBD1; V: TRBV6-5; J: TRBJ1-2; CDR3: CASSGTGKRGYTF; DNA: TGTGCCAGCAGCGGGACAGGGAAACGTGGCTACACCTTC
size: .; D: TRBD2; V: TRBV29-1; J: TRBJ2-3; CDR3: CSVEDRLGLVTDTQYF; DNA: TGCAGCGTTGAAGATCGTTTGGGACTAGTCACAGATACGCAGTATTTT
size: .; D: .; V: TRBV29-1; J: TRBJ1-2; CDR3: CSVPNTAYGYTF; DNA: TGCAGCGTTCCCAACACGGCCTATGGCTACACCTTC
size: .; D: .; V: TRBV12-5; J: TRBJ1-1; CDR3: CASGPPGRGNTEAFF; DNA: TGTGCTAGTGGTCCCCCGGGCAGGGGGAACACTGAAGCTTTCTTT
size: .; D: TRBD1; V: TRBV13; J: TRBJ1-2; CDR3: CASSLDRDFYGYTF; DNA: TGTGCCAGCAGCTTGGACAGGGACTTCTATGGCTACACCTTC
size: .; D: TRBD1; V: TRBV6-5; J: TRBJ2-1; CDR3: CASSPRGRGNNEQFF; DNA: TGTGCCAGCAGTCCTAGGGGGCGCGGAAACAATGAGCAGTTCTTC
size: .; D: TRBD1; V: TRBV30; J: TRBJ2-3; CDR3: CAWNPRGKGDTQYF; DNA: TGTGCCTGGAATCCCAGGGGGAAGGGAGATACGCAGTATTTT
size: .; D: TRBD1; V: TRBV7-6; J: TRBJ1-1; CDR3: CASSPGLIRDRSHTEAFF; DNA: TGTGCCAGCAGCCCTGGATTAATCCGGGACAGGAGTCACACTGAAGCTTTCTTT
size: .; D: TRBD1; V: TRBV2; J: TRBJ1-1; CDR3: CASRPRGGSTEAFF; DNA: TGTGCCAGCAGACCCAGGGGGGGTAGCACTGAAGCTTTCTTT
size: .; D: .; V: TRBV5-4; J: TRBJ1-1; CDR3: CASSLWGWNTEAFF; DNA: TGTGCCAGCAGCTTGTGGGGATGGAACACTGAAGCTTTCTTT
size: .; D: TRBD1; V: TRBV4-1; J: TRBJ2-1; CDR3: CASSLTGGPSSYNEQFF; DNA: TGCGCCAGCAGCCTGACAGGGGGCCCTAGCTCCTACAATGAGCAGTTCTTC
size: .; D: TRBD1; V: TRBV7-9; J: TRBJ1-1; CDR3: CASSPPDRGLAEAFF; DNA: TGTGCCAGCAGCCCGCCGGACAGGGGGCTCGCTGAAGCTTTCTTT
size: .; D: TRBD1; V: TRBV6-5; J: TRBJ1-2; CDR3: CASSRDRDLDYGYTF; DNA: TGTGCCAGCAGTCGGGACAGGGATCTAGACTATGGCTACACCTTC
size: .; D: .; V: TRBV7-9; J: TRBJ1-2; CDR3: CASSLEQAPNYGYTF; DNA: TGTGCCAGCAGCTTAGAACAGGCCCCTAACTATGGCTACACCTTC
size: .; D: TRBD1; V: TRBV19; J: TRBJ2-1; CDR3: CATQDRGTYNEQFF; DNA: TGTGCCACCCAGGACAGGGGAACCTACAATGAGCAGTTCTTC
size: .; D: .; V: TRBV7-2; J: TRBJ2-7; CDR3: CASSPRRGYEQYF; DNA: TGTGCCAGCAGCCCGAGGCGGGGCTACGAGCAGTACTTC
size: .; D: .; V: TRBV12-3/TRBV12-4; J: TRBJ1-2; CDR3: CASSPQGFYGYTF; DNA: TGTGCCAGCAGTCCACAGGGATTCTATGGCTACACCTTC
size: .; D: TRBD1; V: TRBV5-1; J: TRBJ1-1; CDR3: CASSLRSFDRGQVTEAFF; DNA: TGCGCCAGCAGCTTGCGATCCTTTGACAGGGGGCAAGTCACTGAAGCTTTCTTT
size: .; D: TRBD1; V: TRBV6-2/TRBV6-3; J: TRBJ1-5; CDR3: CASSRSGQGGQPQHF; DNA: TGTGCCAGCAGCCGCTCGGGACAGGGCGGGCAGCCCCAGCATTTT
size: .; D: .; V: TRBV27; J: TRBJ2-7; CDR3: CASSPQGVRSYEQYF; DNA: TGTGCCAGCAGCCCCCAAGGGGTGCGGTCCTACGAGCAGTACTTC
size: .; D: TRBD2; V: TRBV5-1; J: TRBJ2-3; CDR3: CASSPGLAGGGTDTQYF; DNA: TGCGCCAGCAGCCCCGGACTAGCGGGAGGGGGCACAGATACGCAGTATTTT
size: .; D: .; V: TRBV11-3; J: TRBJ2-2; CDR3: CASSLGQGNTGELFF; DNA: TGTGCCAGCAGCTTAGGTCAGGGGAACACCGGGGAGCTGTTTTTT
size: few; D: .; V: TRBV30; J: TRBJ1-1; CDR3: CAWSSSGITEAFF; DNA: TGTGCCTGGAGTTCCTCGGGGATCACTGAAGCTTTCTTT
size: .; D: .; V: TRBV7-2; J: TRBJ2-1; CDR3: CASSFIRRKYNEQFF; DNA: TGTGCCAGCAGCTTCATACGGCGGAAATACAATGAGCAGTTCTTC
size: .; D: .; V: TRBV4-3; J: TRBJ1-5; CDR3: CASSQDSTANQPQHF; DNA: TGCGCCAGCAGCCAAGATTCTACAGCGAATCAGCCCCAGCATTTT
size: .; D: .; V: TRBV24-1; J: TRBJ2-6; CDR3: CATNRQASIHSGANVLTF; DNA: TGTGCCACCAACCGGCAGGCGTCAATACACTCTGGGGCCAACGTCCTGACTTTC
size: .; D: TRBD1; V: TRBV18; J: TRBJ1-2; CDR3: CASSPGDRGRFYTF; DNA: TGTGCCAGCTCACCTGGGGACAGGGGGCGATTCTACACCTTC